This T cell receptor (beta chain) is drawn from a study of Graves' ophthalmopathy and Graves' hyperthyroidism (dated by TCRdb to the late 2010s). Broadly, across the study: Peripheral blood was collected at initial diagnosis, prior to any treatment. The study used signatures of the TCR beta repertoire to tell Graves' ophthalmopathy apart from Graves' hyperthyroidism and to predict which patients would progress to ophthalmopathy. In total, around 140 blood samples were TCR-sequenced: approximately 42 ophthalmopathy, some 75 hyperthyroidism and roughly 17 hyperthyroidism-to-ophthalmopathy patients. To explore V-J signatures that distinguish ophthalmopathy from hyperthyroidism, a discovery set of 90 to 100 patients was enrolled, made up of 40 to 45 with ophthalmopathy and fewer than 60 with stable hyperthyroidism. The independent validation cohort included about 19 hyperthyroidism patients plus 17 patients who later progressed from hyperthyroidism to ophthalmopathy. In five or six hyperthyroidism patients, T-cell repertoires of thyroid tissue and blood were compared. Following sampling, methimazole starting at 30 mg daily was administered to hyperthyroidism patients, and high-dose intravenous methylprednisolone was administered to ophthalmopathy patients.

Patients with ophthalmopathy had moderately to severely active disease, with a Clinical Activity Score of 3 or more, a NOSPECS grade of 4 or more, and a disease duration of less than 3 months. Anyone with other autoimmune diseases, uncontrolled infections, pregnancy or lactation was excluded from the study. Clinical symptoms, serum thyroxine, TRAb, thyroid ultrasound and orbital computed tomography were used for diagnosis. Using Ficoll-Paque density gradient centrifugation, PBMCs were isolated from roughly 9.2 ml of fresh peripheral blood. Total RNA was extracted using Trizol reagent, and RNA quality was checked on an Agilent 2100 Bioanalyzer. What the work shows at the level of the full study, not this receptor alone: The 13-signature model separated ophthalmopathy from stable hyperthyroidism with approximately 90% sensitivity and around 81% specificity in cross-validation, and 80%/75% in the test set. Most expanded thyroid clonotypes with frequency above 0.001 were also detected in blood, suggesting blood repertoires may reflect the thyroid immune response. No statistical method was used to predetermine the sample size, and group allocation was not hidden from the investigators. In validation, the model predicted ophthalmopathy progression with about 70% sensitivity and 72.22% specificity; fewer than 15 predicted patients were CT-confirmed with GO in a median of approximately six months.

V loses 5 bases of germline sequence and J loses 4 bases, and the interval between the two ends is 12 bases. CDR1 SGDLS and CDR2 YYNGEE were looked up in the germline V gene. Spanning cysteine to phenylalanine, the CDR3 consists of 13 amino acids. The CDR3 DNA has 39 bases and is translated from base 1. With respect to this clonotype: Its antigen is currently not known. Given a much more abundant clone one base away, this may be a read error.

TCR beta CDR3 regions were amplified from RNA transcripts for repertoire sequencing. HTBI primers and the Qiagen OneStep RT-PCR kit were used in a first-round RT-PCR, which was followed by a second-round multiplex PCR, size selection and purification. Sequencing of the libraries was carried out on an Illumina HiSeq2000 in paired-end mode with 100 bp reads. For the original study's pipeline: SOAPnuke was used to process the reads, throwing out any read that had adapters, had uncalled bases, had a mean Phred below 15, or lacked an exact constant-primer or identifier match. High-quality paired reads were merged with COPE v1.2.5. Each unique nucleotide sequence was defined as a clonotype, and clonotypes were aligned to IMGT TRB V, D and J references with MiTCR v1.1. The analysis was limited to V-J combinations with a frequency above 0.0001, which together covered over 99% of the repertoires. For each V-J combination, a TCR clonal expansion and chaos score was defined as the ratio of F50 clonal expansion to chaos observed in the TCRdist matrix. Welch's t-statistics and random forest were used to reduce features to about 13 V-J combinations, which were fed into a naive Bayes classifier. The similarity between thyroid and blood repertoires was quantified using the Morisita-Horn index. Clones were called with MiXCR by TCRdb after fastp trimmed the public reads at Q25, and only in-frame beta chains were retained. Each CDR3 protein gets just one entry, which takes the most common genes and DNA from the rows behind it. These V and J calls originate from TCRdb's pipeline instead of the authors' own analysis. Present in this sample are almost 750,000 distinct CDR3 sequences, 35% to 50% of which were seen just once. 44% of the sample lies in the top ten.

The receptor's source is an adult man with Graves' ophthalmopathy. The sequenced sample consisted of peripheral blood. The sequence joins TRBV9 to TRBJ2-5, and perhaps TRBD1 as D gene, on 5 matching bases. CDR3 loop: CASRPNQGETQYF. The DNA sequence reads TGTGCCAGCAGACCGAACCAGGGAGAGACCCAGTACTTC.